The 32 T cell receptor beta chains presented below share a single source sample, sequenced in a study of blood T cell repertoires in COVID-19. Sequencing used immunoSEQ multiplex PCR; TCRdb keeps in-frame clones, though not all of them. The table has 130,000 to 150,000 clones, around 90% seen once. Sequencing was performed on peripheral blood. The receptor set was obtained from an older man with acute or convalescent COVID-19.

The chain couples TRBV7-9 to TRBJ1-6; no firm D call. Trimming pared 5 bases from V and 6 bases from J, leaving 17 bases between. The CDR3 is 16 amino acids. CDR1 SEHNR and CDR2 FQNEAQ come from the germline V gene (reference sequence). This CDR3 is CASSPGVPVANSPLHF. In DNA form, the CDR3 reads TGTGCCAGCAGCCCCGGGGTCCCCGTGGCTAATTCACCCCTCCACTTT.

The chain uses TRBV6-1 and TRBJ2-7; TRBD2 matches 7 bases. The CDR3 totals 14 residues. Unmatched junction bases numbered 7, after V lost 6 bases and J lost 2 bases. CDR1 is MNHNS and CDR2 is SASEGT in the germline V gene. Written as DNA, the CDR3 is TGTGCCAGCAGGCCATCGGGACTAACCTACGAGCAGTACTTC. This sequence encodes CASRPSGLTYEQYF.

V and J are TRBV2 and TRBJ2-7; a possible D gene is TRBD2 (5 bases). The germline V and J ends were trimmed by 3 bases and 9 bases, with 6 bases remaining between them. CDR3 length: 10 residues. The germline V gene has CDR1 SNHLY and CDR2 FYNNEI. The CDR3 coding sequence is TGTGCCAGCAGTGAGGCGGGGCAGTACTTC. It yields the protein CASSEAGQYF.

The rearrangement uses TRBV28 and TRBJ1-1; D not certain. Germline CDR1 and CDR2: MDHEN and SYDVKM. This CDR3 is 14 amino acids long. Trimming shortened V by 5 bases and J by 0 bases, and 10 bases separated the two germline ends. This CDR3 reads CASSKGGLNTEAFF. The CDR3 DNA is TGTGCCAGCAGTAAGGGCGGGTTGAACACTGAAGCTTTCTTT.

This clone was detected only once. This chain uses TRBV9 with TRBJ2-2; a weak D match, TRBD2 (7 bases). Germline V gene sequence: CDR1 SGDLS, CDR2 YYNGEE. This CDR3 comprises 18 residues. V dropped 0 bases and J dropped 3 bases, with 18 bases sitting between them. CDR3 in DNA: TGTGCCAGCAGCGTAGCGCCCCTTGGGAGGGGGGACACCGGGGAGCTGTTTTTT. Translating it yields CASSVAPLGRGDTGELFF.

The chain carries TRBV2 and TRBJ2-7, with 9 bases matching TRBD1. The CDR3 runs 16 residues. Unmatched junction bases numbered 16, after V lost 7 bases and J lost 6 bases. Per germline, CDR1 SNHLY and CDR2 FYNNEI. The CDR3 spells CASKAPGQGETFEQYF. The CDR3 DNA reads TGTGCCAGCAAAGCCCCGGGACAGGGAGAAACCTTCGAGCAGTACTTC.

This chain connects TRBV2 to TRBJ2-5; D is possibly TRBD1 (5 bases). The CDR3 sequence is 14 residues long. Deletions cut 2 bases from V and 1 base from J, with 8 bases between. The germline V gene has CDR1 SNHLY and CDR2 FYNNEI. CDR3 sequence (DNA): TGTGCCAGCAGTGAACAGGGTTCCCAAGAGACCCAGTACTTC. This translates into CASSEQGSQETQYF.

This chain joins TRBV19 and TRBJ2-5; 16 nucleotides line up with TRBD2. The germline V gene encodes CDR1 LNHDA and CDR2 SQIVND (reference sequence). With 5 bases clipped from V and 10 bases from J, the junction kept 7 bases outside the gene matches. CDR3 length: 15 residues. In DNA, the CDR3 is TGTGCCAGTAGTCAGGGACTAGCGGGGGGGCCTGTCCAGTACTTC. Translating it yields CASSQGLAGGPVQYF.

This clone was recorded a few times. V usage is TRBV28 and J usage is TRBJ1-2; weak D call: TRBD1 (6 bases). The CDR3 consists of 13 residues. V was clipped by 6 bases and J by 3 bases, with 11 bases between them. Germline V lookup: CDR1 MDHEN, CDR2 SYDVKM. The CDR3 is CASSPGVDYGYTF. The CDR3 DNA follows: TGTGCCAGCAGCCCAGGGGTTGACTATGGCTACACCTTC.

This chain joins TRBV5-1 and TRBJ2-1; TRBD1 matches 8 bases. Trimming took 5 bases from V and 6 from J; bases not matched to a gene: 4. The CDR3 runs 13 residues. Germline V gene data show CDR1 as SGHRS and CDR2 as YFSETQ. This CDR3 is CASSGDRGNEQFF. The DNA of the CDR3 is TGCGCCAGCAGTGGCGACAGGGGCAATGAGCAGTTCTTC.

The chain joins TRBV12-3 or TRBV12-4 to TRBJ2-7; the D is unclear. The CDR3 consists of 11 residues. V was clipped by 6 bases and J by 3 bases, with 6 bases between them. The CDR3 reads CASRRHYEQYF. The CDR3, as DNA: TGTGCCAGCAGAAGACACTACGAGCAGTACTTC.

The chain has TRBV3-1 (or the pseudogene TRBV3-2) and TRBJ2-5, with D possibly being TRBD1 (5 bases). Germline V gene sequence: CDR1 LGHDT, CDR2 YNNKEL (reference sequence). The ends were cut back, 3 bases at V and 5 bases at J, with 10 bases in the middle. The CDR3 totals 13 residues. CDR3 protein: CASSHRARETQYF. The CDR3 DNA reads TGTGCCAGCAGCCACAGGGCCCGGGAGACCCAGTACTTC.

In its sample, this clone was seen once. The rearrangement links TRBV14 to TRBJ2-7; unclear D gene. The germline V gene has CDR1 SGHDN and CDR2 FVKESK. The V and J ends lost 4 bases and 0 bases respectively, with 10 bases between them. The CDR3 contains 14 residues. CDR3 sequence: CASSPYPGSYEQYF. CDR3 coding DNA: TGTGCCAGCAGCCCCTACCCTGGCTCCTACGAGCAGTACTTC.

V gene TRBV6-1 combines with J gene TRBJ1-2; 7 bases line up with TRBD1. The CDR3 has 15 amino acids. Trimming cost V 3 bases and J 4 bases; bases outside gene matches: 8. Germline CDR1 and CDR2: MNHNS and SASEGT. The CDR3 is CASSEMAGGFYGYTF. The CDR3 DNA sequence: TGTGCCAGCAGTGAGATGGCAGGGGGATTCTATGGCTACACCTTC.

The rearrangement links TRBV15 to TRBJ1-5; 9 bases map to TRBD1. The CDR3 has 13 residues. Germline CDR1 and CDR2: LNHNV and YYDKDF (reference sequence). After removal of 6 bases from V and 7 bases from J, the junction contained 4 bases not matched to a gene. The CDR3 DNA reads TGTGCCACCAGGGGGACAGGGAGACAGCCCCAGCATTTT. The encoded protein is CATRGTGRQPQHF.

The CDR3 nucleotides are TGTGCCAGCAGTTTCGCTAATGAAAAACTGTTTTTT. Translation: CASSFANEKLFF. The J gene is TRBJ1-4, the V gene TRBV5-4; D gene ambiguous. In germline, CDR1 is SGHNT, CDR2 YYREEE (reference sequence). This CDR3 spans 12 amino acids. V was cut by 5 bases and J by 3 bases, with 5 bases left in between.

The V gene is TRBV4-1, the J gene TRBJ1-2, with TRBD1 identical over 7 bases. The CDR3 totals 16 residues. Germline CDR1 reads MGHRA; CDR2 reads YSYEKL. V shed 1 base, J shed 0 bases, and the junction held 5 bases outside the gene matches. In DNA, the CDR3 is TGCGCCAGCAGCCAAGTAGAGGGGGCGCCTAACTATGGCTACACCTTC. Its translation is CASSQVEGAPNYGYTF.

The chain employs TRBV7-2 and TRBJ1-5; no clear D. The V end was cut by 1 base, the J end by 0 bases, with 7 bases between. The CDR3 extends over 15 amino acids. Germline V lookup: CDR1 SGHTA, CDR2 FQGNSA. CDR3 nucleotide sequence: TGTGCCAGCAGCTTAGGCGGATATAGCAATCAGCCCCAGCATTTT. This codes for CASSLGGYSNQPQHF.

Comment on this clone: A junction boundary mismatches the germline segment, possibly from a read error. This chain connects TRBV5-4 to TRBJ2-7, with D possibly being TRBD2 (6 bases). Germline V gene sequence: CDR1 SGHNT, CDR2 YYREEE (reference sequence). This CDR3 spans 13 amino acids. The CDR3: CASSRTGAYAQYF. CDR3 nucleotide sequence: TGTGCCAGCAGCCGGACGGGAGCCTACGCGCAGTACTTC.

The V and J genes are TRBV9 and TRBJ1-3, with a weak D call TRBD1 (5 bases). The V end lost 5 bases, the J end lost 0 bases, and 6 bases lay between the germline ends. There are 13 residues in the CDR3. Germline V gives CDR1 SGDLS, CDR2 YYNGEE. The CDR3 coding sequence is TGTGCCAGCAGTCAGGGCTCTGGAAACACCATATATTTT. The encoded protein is CASSQGSGNTIYF.

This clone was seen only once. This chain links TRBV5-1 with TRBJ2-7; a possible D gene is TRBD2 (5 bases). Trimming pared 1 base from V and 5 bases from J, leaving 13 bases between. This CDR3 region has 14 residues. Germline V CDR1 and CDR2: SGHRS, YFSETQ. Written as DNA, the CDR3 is TGCGCCAGCAGCTTGCCCGGGAATTATCACGAGCAGTACTTC. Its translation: CASSLPGNYHEQYF.

The CDR3 DNA reads as TGTGCCAGCAGTGACCCCCGACAGGGTAATAGCATAGAACTGTTTTTT. It specifies CASSDPRQGNSIELFF. The V call is TRBV28, the J call TRBJ1-4; 7 bases line up with TRBD1. The trim removed 5 bases at V and 12 bases at J, leaving 18 bases unmatched. The length of the CDR3 is 16 residues. Germline V gives CDR1 MDHEN, CDR2 SYDVKM.

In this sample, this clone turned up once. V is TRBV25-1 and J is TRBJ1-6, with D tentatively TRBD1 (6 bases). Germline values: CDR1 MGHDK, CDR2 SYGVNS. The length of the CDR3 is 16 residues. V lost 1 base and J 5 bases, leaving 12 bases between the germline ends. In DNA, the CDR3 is TGTGCCAGCAGTGAATTCGCAGGGGCCCATAATTCACCCCTCCACTTT. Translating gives CASSEFAGAHNSPLHF.

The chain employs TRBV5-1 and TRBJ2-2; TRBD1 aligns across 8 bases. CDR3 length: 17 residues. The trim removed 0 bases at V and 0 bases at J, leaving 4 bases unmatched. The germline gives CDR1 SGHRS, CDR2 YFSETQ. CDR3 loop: CASSLAQGAANTGELFF. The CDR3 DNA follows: TGCGCCAGCAGCTTGGCCCAGGGGGCGGCGAACACCGGGGAGCTGTTTTTT.

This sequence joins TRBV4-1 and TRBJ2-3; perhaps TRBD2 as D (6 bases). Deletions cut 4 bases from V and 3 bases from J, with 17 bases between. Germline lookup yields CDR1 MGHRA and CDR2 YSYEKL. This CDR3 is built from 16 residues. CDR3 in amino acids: CASSRGDGGSTDTQYF. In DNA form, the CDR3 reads TGCGCCAGCAGCCGCGGGGACGGAGGGTCAACAGATACGCAGTATTTT.

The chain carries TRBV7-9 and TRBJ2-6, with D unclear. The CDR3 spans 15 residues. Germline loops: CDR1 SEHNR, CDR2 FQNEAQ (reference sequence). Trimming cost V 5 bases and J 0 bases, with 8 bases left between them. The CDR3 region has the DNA TGTGCCAGCAGCCCCCGGAGCTCTGGGGCCAACGTCCTGACTTTC. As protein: CASSPRSSGANVLTF.

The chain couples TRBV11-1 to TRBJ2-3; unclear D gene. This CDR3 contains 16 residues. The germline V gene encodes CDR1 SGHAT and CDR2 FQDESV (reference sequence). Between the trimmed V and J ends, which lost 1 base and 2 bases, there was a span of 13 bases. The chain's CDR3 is CASSLGPLFSTDTQYF. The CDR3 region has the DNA TGTGCCAGCAGCTTAGGTCCCCTTTTTTCCACAGATACGCAGTATTTT.

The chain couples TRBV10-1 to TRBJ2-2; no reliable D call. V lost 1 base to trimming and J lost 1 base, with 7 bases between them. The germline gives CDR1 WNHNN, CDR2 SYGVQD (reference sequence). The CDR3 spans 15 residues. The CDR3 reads CASSELRQNTGELFF. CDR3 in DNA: TGCGCCAGCAGTGAGTTGAGGCAGAACACCGGGGAGCTGTTTTTT.

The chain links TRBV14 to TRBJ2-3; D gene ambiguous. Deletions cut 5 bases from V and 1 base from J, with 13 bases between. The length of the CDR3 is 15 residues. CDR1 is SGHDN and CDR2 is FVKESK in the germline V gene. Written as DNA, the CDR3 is TGTGCCAGCAGCGAAAGAAAAAGCGGCACAGATACGCAGTATTTT. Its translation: CASSERKSGTDTQYF.

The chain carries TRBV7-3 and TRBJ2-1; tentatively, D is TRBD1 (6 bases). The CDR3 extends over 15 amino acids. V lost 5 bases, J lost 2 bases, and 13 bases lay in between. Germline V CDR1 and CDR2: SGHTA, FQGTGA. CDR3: CASSIQGMAYNEQFF. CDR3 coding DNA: TGTGCCAGCAGCATACAGGGTATGGCCTACAATGAGCAGTTCTTC.

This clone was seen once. The CDR3 nucleotides are TGTGCCAGCAGCCCCGAGGTCGGGGGAAACTATGGCTACACCTTC. Translated, it gives CASSPEVGGNYGYTF. This sequence joins TRBV11-2 and TRBJ1-2, with a weak D call TRBD1 (5 bases). Trimming removed 5 bases at V and 2 bases at J, with 15 bases between. Germline assignment: CDR1 SGHAT and CDR2 FQNNGV. CDR3 length equals 15 residues.

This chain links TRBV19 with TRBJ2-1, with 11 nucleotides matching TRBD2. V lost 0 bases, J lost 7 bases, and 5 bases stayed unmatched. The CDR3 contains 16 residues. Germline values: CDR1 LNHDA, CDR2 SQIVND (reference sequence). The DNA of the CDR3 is TGTGCCAGTAGTATAGAATCTAGCGGGAGGTTGAATGAGCAGTTCTTC. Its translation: CASSIESSGRLNEQFF.